These 31 T cell receptor beta chains were all obtained from the same sample, sequenced in a study of post-analysis software for immune sequencing data. Prepared libraries of TCR beta cDNA carried unique molecular identifiers. TCRdb re-called the PCR reads with MiXCR, one entry per CDR3 protein. The sample includes about 770,000 distinct CDR3 sequences, 46% of them seen just once. What these receptors recognize is not known. Points from the study as a whole: In patients, TRBV5-6, TRBV5-1 and TRBV20-1 belonged to five TRBV segments found more frequently than in controls.

Sequences were obtained from blood. Receptors originate from a girl under 18 with multiple sclerosis.

This clonotype appeared once. The CDR3 region is CASRGQGGRQETQYF. The CDR3 DNA sequence: TGTGCCAGCAGGGGACAGGGGGGGAGGCAAGAGACCCAGTACTTC. V and J are TRBV6-2 or TRBV6-3 and TRBJ2-5; 11 bases align to TRBD1. Trimming removed 6 bases from V and 2 bases from J; junction bases left unmatched: 5. CDR3 length: 15 amino acids. Germline lookup yields CDR1 MNHEY and CDR2 SVGEGT.

This clonotype was picked up a small number of times. The germline gene is not matched at one end of the junction; a read error may be the cause. The chain recombines TRBV29-1 with TRBJ2-6; D not resolved. CDR1 is SQVTM, CDR2 ANQGSEA, per germline. This CDR3 spans 13 amino acids. CDR3 DNA sequence: TGCAACGTTGGTAGGGTTGGGACCAACGTCCTGACTTTC. Translated: CNVGRVGTNVLTF.

At least ten counts were recorded for this clonotype. The chain has TRBV7-3 and TRBJ2-7; TRBD2 is a possible D gene (6 bases). Trimming stripped 0 bases from V and 3 bases from J, with 9 bases between. CDR1 and CDR2 from the germline V gene are SGHTA and FQGTGA. The CDR3 spans 14 residues. The CDR3 DNA is TGTGCCAGCAGCTTAACGGGGGGTAGCTACGAGCAGTACTTC. Translating it yields CASSLTGGSYEQYF.

This chain uses TRBV28 with TRBJ1-2; D gene ambiguous. The CDR3 totals 12 residues. V was pared by 11 bases and J by 4 bases, with 14 bases between. Germline V gives CDR1 MDHEN, CDR2 SYDVKM. Written as DNA, the CDR3 is TGTGCCGCAGCATTAGGGTCCTATGGCTACACCTTC. It yields the protein CAAALGSYGYTF.

This clonotype was detected only a few times. For the CDR3, the DNA is TGCGCCAGCATGGGGACTGAAGCTTTCTTT. Its translation is CASMGTEAFF. V usage is TRBV10-1 and J usage is TRBJ1-1; D gene uncertain. This CDR3 is 10 amino acids long. The germline V and J ends were trimmed by 7 bases and 5 bases, with 5 bases remaining between them. From germline, CDR1 is WNHNN and CDR2 SYGVQD (reference sequence).

CDR3: CASSSTGPPGVNEQFF. In DNA, the CDR3 is TGTGCCAGCAGCTCAACGGGACCGCCAGGAGTCAATGAGCAGTTCTTC. V usage is TRBV7-3 and J usage is TRBJ2-1; D is perhaps TRBD1 or TRBD2 (5 bases each). With 4 bases removed from V and 6 bases from J, the gap between germline ends came to 19 bases. This CDR3 contains 16 residues. Germline CDR1 is SGHTA and CDR2 is FQGTGA.

This clonotype was picked up a small number of times. V gene TRBV20-1 combines with J gene TRBJ2-7; unclear D gene. This CDR3 contains 15 residues. Germline assignment: CDR1 DFQATT and CDR2 SNEGSKA (reference sequence). Trimming stripped 4 bases from V and 2 bases from J, with 18 bases between. This chain's CDR3 is CSATRSDTETYEQYF. The CDR3 DNA is TGCAGTGCTACCCGATCTGATACAGAGACCTACGAGCAGTACTTC.

This clonotype was seen a few times. The V call is TRBV20-1, the J call TRBJ2-1, with 10 bases identical to TRBD2. J lost 0 bases, V lost 2 bases, and 7 bases had no gene match. CDR1 DFQATT and CDR2 SNEGSKA come from the germline V gene (reference sequence). The CDR3 is 17 residues long. The CDR3 protein is CSARPGTSASSYNEQFF. The CDR3 nucleotides are TGCAGTGCTAGACCTGGGACTAGCGCGAGCTCCTACAATGAGCAGTTCTTC.

The CDR3 sequence: CASSLDTGTGMSQYF. CDR3 DNA: TGTGCCAGCAGCTTAGATACAGGCACAGGGATGTCCCAGTACTTC. This sequence joins TRBV11-2 and TRBJ2-5, with D possibly matching TRBD1 (6 bases). V was pared by 0 bases and J by 9 bases, with 17 bases between. CDR3 length: 15 residues. Germline CDR1 and CDR2: SGHAT and FQNNGV.

This clonotype has more than one count but fewer than ten. The rearrangement joins TRBV28 to TRBJ1-5, with TRBD1 identical over 7 bases. The V gene end was trimmed by 3 bases and the J gene end by 0 bases; junction bases not matched to a gene: 8. The CDR3 covers 17 residues. Germline CDR1 and CDR2: MDHEN and SYDVKM. The CDR3 coding sequence is TGTGCCAGCAGTTTGAGCCCGGGACAGACTAGCAATCAGCCCCAGCATTTT. It translates to CASSLSPGQTSNQPQHF.

The V gene is TRBV10-2, the J gene TRBJ2-1, with D possibly TRBD2 on 6 matching bases. V shed 1 base and J shed 4 bases, with 11 bases lying between them. Germline loops: CDR1 WSHSY, CDR2 SAAADI. The CDR3 length is 15 residues. In DNA form, the CDR3 reads TGCGCCAGCAGTGAGTGGGCGGGGAAGTACAATGAGCAGTTCTTC. Its protein product is CASSEWAGKYNEQFF.

This chain connects TRBV4-3 to TRBJ2-6, with TRBD2 as a possible D gene (6 bases). Germline V CDR1 and CDR2: LGHNA, YSLEER. V was shortened by 0 bases and J by 5 bases, with 14 bases between the two germline ends. CDR3 length: 17 residues. The CDR3 DNA sequence: TGCGCCAGCAGCCAAGATACCCGGGAGTCTAGGGCCAACGTCCTGACTTTC. It is translated as CASSQDTRESRANVLTF.

The rearrangement joins TRBV12-5 to TRBJ2-1; 11 positions match TRBD1. The CDR3 contains 15 residues. V shed 2 bases, J shed 10 bases, and the junction held 7 bases outside the gene matches. Germline CDR1 and CDR2: LGHNT and FRNRAP. This CDR3 is CASGLSGQGVYEQFF. CDR3 coding DNA: TGTGCTAGTGGTTTGTCGGGACAGGGGGTCTACGAGCAGTTCTTC. Using reference TRBV12-5 and TRBJ2-1 for the parts outside the CDR3, the full variable domain is DARVTQTPRHKVTEMGQEVTMRCQPILGHNTVFWYRQTMMQGLELLAYFRNRAPLDDSGMPKDRFSAEMPDATLATLKIQPSEPRDSAVYFCASGLSGQGVYEQFFGPGTRLTVL.

In this sample, this clonotype turned up a few times. The chain joins TRBV29-1 to TRBJ1-1, with D possibly being TRBD1 (6 bases). The germline CDR1 and CDR2 sequences are SQVTM and ANQGSEA. Trimming removed 7 bases at V and 5 bases at J, with 20 bases between. The CDR3 sequence is 14 residues long. The CDR3 region is CSALGGGSGTEAFF. The CDR3 coding sequence is TGCAGCGCCTTAGGGGGGGGGTCAGGGACTGAAGCTTTCTTT. Based on the CDR3 plus reference TRBV29-1 and TRBJ1-1, the full variable domain is SAVISQKPSRDICQRGTSLTIQCQVDSQVTMMFWYRQQPGQSLTLIATANQGSEATYESGFVIDKFPISRPNLTFSTLTVSNMSPEDSSIYLCSALGGGSGTEAFFGQGTRLTVV.

The V and J genes are TRBV5-1 and TRBJ2-7; D is undetermined. CDR1 and CDR2 (germline): SGHRS, YFSETQ. V lost 5 bases to trimming and J lost 7 bases, with 13 bases between them. The CDR3 covers 12 residues. In nucleotides, the CDR3 is TGCGCCAGCAGGGAGACTGTCAATGAGCAGTACTTC. Translation gives CASRETVNEQYF. Combining the CDR3 with reference TRBV5-1 and TRBJ2-7 gives the whole variable domain KAGVTQTPRYLIKTRGQQVTLSCSPISGHRSVSWYQQTPGQGLQFLFEYFSETQRNKGNFPGRFSGRQFSNSRSEMNVSTLELGDSALYLCASRETVNEQYFGPGTRLTVT.

This clonotype appeared a few times. The CDR3 protein is CASRGQYNQPQHF. The CDR3, as DNA: TGTGCCAGCAGGGGACAGTACAATCAGCCCCAGCATTTT. The chain has TRBV28 and TRBJ1-5; TRBD1 matches at 7 bases. The germline CDR1 and CDR2 sequences are MDHEN and SYDVKM. V was clipped by 6 bases and J by 3 bases; unmatched bases: 2. CDR3 length equals 13 residues.

This sequence joins TRBV7-9 and TRBJ2-7, with D perhaps matching TRBD1 (6 bases). The germline gives CDR1 SEHNR, CDR2 FQNEAQ (reference sequence). CDR3 length: 14 residues. V lost 5 bases, J lost 1 base, and 12 bases lay in between. The CDR3, as DNA: TGTGCCAGCAGCCCTTGGACAGCGTCCTACGAGCAGTACTTC. Translation: CASSPWTASYEQYF.

This clonotype was observed many times. The rearrangement links TRBV4-2 to TRBJ2-5; no firm D call. Between the trimmed V and J ends, which lost 1 base and 5 bases, there was a span of 20 bases. The CDR3 is 17 residues long. The germline V gene encodes CDR1 LGHNA and CDR2 YNFKEQ. This CDR3 is CASSQGSSSYLGETQYF. The CDR3 DNA sequence: TGTGCCAGCAGCCAAGGAAGCTCGTCCTACCTGGGGGAGACCCAGTACTTC.

Only a few counts were recorded for this clonotype. This chain uses TRBV12-3 or TRBV12-4 with TRBJ2-5; TRBD1 matches at 7 bases. This CDR3 has 11 residues. V was clipped by 5 bases and J by 11 bases; unmatched bases: 5. The CDR3 nucleotides read TGTGCCAGCAGTCAAACAGGGGTGCAGTACTTC. Its translation is CASSQTGVQYF.

J is TRBJ1-2 and V is TRBV29-1; D unresolved. CDR1 and CDR2 from the germline V gene are SQVTM and ANQGSEA. The CDR3 is made up of 13 amino acids. The CDR3 DNA reads TGCAACCCCCCGGGCAGGACTCGCTATGGCTACACCTTC. This sequence encodes CNPPGRTRYGYTF.

This clonotype was observed a handful of times. The V gene is TRBV7-2, the J gene TRBJ1-4; D gene ambiguous. The CDR3 has 22 residues. The ends were cut back, 5 bases at V and 5 bases at J, with 36 bases in the middle. Germline assignment: CDR1 SGHTA and CDR2 FQGNSA. CDR3: CASSAGINDAWAMGFSNEKLFF. The CDR3 coding sequence is TGTGCCAGCAGCGCCGGGATCAATGACGCCTGGGCTATGGGTTTTTCGAATGAAAAACTGTTTTTT.

V is TRBV28 and J is TRBJ1-2, with unresolved D. The germline V and J ends were trimmed by 7 bases and 7 bases, with 10 bases remaining between them. Germline CDR1 reads MDHEN; CDR2 reads SYDVKM. The CDR3 has 11 amino acids. The CDR3 reads CASTSLTGYTF. The CDR3 nucleotides are TGTGCCAGCACCTCCCTGACTGGCTACACCTTC.

The chain links TRBV20-1 to TRBJ2-1; 10 nucleotides match TRBD2. This CDR3 is 14 amino acids long. Germline assignment: CDR1 DFQATT and CDR2 SNEGSKA (reference sequence). V shed 5 bases, J shed 7 bases, and the junction held 8 bases outside the gene matches. CDR3 in amino acids: CSAGLAVLWNEQFF. As DNA, the CDR3 is TGCAGTGCTGGACTAGCGGTCCTTTGGAATGAGCAGTTCTTC.

This clonotype occurred a few times. This chain joins TRBV6-5 and TRBJ2-3; no reliable D call. The germline V gene has CDR1 MNHEY and CDR2 SVGAGI. There are 13 residues in the CDR3. With 4 bases removed from V and 2 bases from J, the gap between germline ends came to 7 bases. In DNA, the CDR3 is TGTGCCAGCAGTTGGGCTAACACAGATACGCAGTATTTT. Its translation: CASSWANTDTQYF.

The chain couples TRBV6-2 or TRBV6-3 to TRBJ2-3, with D hard to call. Trimming pared 7 bases from V and 0 bases from J, leaving 8 bases between. Looked up from germline, CDR1 is MNHEY and CDR2 is SVGEGT. The CDR3 is 13 amino acids. CDR3 in DNA: TGTGCCAGCAAGTTCAGTAGCACAGATACGCAGTATTTT. Its protein product is CASKFSSTDTQYF.

This clonotype was seen more than once but under ten times. The chain has TRBV24-1 and TRBJ1-2; D gene unclear. There are 14 residues in the CDR3. CDR1 and CDR2 (germline): KGHDR, SFDVKD. V lost 2 bases and J 2 bases, leaving 8 bases between the germline ends. The CDR3 spells CATSDSGINYGYTF. In DNA, the CDR3 is TGTGCCACCAGTGATTCCGGGATCAACTATGGCTACACCTTC.

In this sample, this clonotype turned up a few times. V usage is TRBV27 and J usage is TRBJ2-5; a possible D gene is TRBD1 (6 bases). CDR3 length: 14 residues. Germline V gene sequence: CDR1 MNHEY, CDR2 SMNVEV (reference sequence). Trimming took 6 bases from V and 3 from J, leaving 14 bases between them. In nucleotides, the CDR3 is TGTGCCAGCAGACCCCTTCAGGGGAAAGAGACCCAGTACTTC. This codes for CASRPLQGKETQYF.

The chain uses TRBV11-2 and TRBJ2-7, with 8 bases lining up with TRBD2. J was trimmed by 9 bases and V by 5 bases; bases with no gene match: 6. There are 12 residues in the CDR3. The germline V gene has CDR1 SGHAT and CDR2 FQNNGV. The CDR3 is CASSQAGERQYF. The CDR3 DNA reads TGTGCCAGCAGCCAAGCGGGAGAAAGGCAGTACTTC.

The chain joins TRBV20-1 to TRBJ1-2, with D perhaps matching TRBD1 (6 bases). Trimming cost V 4 bases and J 4 bases, with 25 bases left between them. This CDR3 has 17 residues. Germline V gene data show CDR1 as DFQATT and CDR2 as SNEGSKA (reference sequence). The CDR3 is CSATYAGARGSVYGYTF. The CDR3 region has the DNA TGCAGTGCTACCTACGCGGGGGCGCGAGGTAGTGTCTATGGCTACACCTTC.

Note on this clonotype: An end of the junction differs from the germline gene, which may be a read error. V is TRBV4-2 and J is TRBJ2-4, with 7 bases identical to TRBD1. The CDR3 is 14 amino acids. In germline, CDR1 is LGHNA, CDR2 YNFKEQ. CDR3 loop: CVSSQGGQSNIQYF. The DNA of the CDR3 is TGTGTCAGCAGCCAAGGGGGCCAGTCGAACATTCAGTACTTC.

The chain uses TRBV12-3 or TRBV12-4 and TRBJ2-1; TRBD2 agrees at 12 bases. The CDR3 spans 17 residues. Trimming took 1 base from V and 7 from J; bases not matched to a gene: 8. In nucleotides, the CDR3 is TGTGCCAGCAGTTTAGGGGGGGTCGGGACTAGCGGGAATGAGCAGTTCTTC. Its translation: CASSLGGVGTSGNEQFF.